This entry describes one TCR beta chain. The data were taken from a study of blood T cell repertoires in COVID-19. The CDR3 covers 16 residues. Germline assignment: CDR1 SGDLS and CDR2 YYNGEE. Losses at the gene ends were 3 bases for V and 5 bases for J; bases not matched to a gene: 11. Repertoires were generated with immunoSEQ multiplex PCR, while TCRdb's copy carries only in-frame clones and drops some. The sample has about 50,000 clones, 83% seen once. The sample comprised peripheral blood. The origin of this receptor is a woman older than 75 with acute or convalescent COVID-19. This chain links TRBV9 with TRBJ2-1; TRBD1 aligns across 7 bases. For the CDR3, the DNA is TGTGCCAGCAGCGCAACCGGGACAGCTCAAAACAATGAGCAGTTCTTC. Translated, it gives CASSATGTAQNNEQFF.